Listed below are T cell receptor beta chains from one sample, sequenced in a study of cytomegalovirus exposure and HLA in healthy donors. Assay used: immunoSEQ multiplex PCR; TCRdb lists only in-frame clones, some missing. The table lists some 120,000 clones. The sample taken for sequencing was PBMCs. The receptors were sampled from a man aged 30 to 45 in good health and CMV-seronegative. The CDR3 runs from the conserved cysteine through the conserved F or W. D genes are given only for firm matches.

j_call	d_call	v_call	cdr3_aa	cdr3_nt
TRBJ2-7	TRBD1	TRBV5-4	CASSLNAGGSYEQYF	TGTGCCAGCAGCCTCAATGCAGGGGGAAGTTACGAGCAGTACTTC
TRBJ2-3	TRBD1	TRBV19	CASRSIGTGVRYF	TGTGCCAGTAGATCTATCGGGACAGGGGTGCGATATTTT
TRBJ2-1	NA	TRBV29-1	CSVDPAAAVSYNEQFF	TGCAGCGTTGACCCGGCGGCAGCGGTATCCTACAATGAGCAGTTCTTC
TRBJ1-2	TRBD1	TRBV10-2	CASKRQGGDYGHTF	TGCGCCAGCAAGAGACAGGGAGGCGACTATGGCCACACCTTC
TRBJ2-1	TRBD2	TRBV9	CASSVTGLADNEQFF	TGTGCCAGCAGCGTGACGGGACTAGCGGACAATGAGCAGTTCTTC
TRBJ2-7	TRBD2	TRBV5-4	CASSSGTSSNEQYF	TGTGCCAGCAGCTCAGGGACTAGCTCCAACGAGCAGTACTTC
TRBJ1-4	NA	TRBV4-1	CASSQKSPTNEKLFF	TGCGCCAGCAGCCAAAAGAGTCCAACTAATGAAAAACTGTTTTTT
TRBJ1-1	NA	TRBV7-8	CASSPRTDTEAFF	TGTGCCAGCAGCCCACGGACAGACACTGAAGCTTTCTTT
TRBJ1-5	TRBD1	TRBV7-9	CASSQTGYSNQPQHF	TGTGCCAGCAGCCAGACAGGGTATAGCAATCAGCCCCAGCATTTT
TRBJ2-2	TRBD2	TRBV27	CASSLSSGGGAAGELFF	TGTGCCAGCAGTTTATCGTCGGGCGGGGGGGCCGCCGGGGAGCTGTTTTTT
TRBJ1-1	TRBD1	TRBV5-6	CASSLTLGTGNTEAFF	TGTGCCAGCAGCTTGACCTTAGGGACAGGGAACACTGAAGCTTTCTTT
TRBJ2-7	TRBD2	TRBV6-5	CASSYGLGGKIEQYF	TGTGCCAGCAGTTACGGATTGGGGGGGAAGATCGAGCAGTACTTC
TRBJ2-1	TRBD2	TRBV28	CASSLLAGSQEQFF	TGTGCCAGCAGTCTCCTAGCGGGGTCGCAAGAGCAGTTCTTC
TRBJ2-3	NA	TRBV4-3	CASSPEVGTDTQYF	TGCGCCAGCAGCCCCGAGGTTGGGACAGATACGCAGTATTTT
TRBJ1-2	NA	TRBV5-1	CASSSEGRGYTF	TGCGCCAGCAGCTCCGAAGGGAGAGGCTACACCTTC
TRBJ1-1	NA	TRBV10-3	CAISEGWGLEAFF	TGTGCCATCAGTGAGGGGTGGGGGCTTGAAGCTTTCTTT
TRBJ2-3	TRBD1	TRBV2	CASSGPPGQITDTQYF	TGTGCCAGCAGTGGTCCTCCGGGACAGATCACAGATACGCAGTATTTT
TRBJ1-1	NA	TRBV11-2	CASSFSWGADTEAFF	TGTGCCAGCAGCTTCTCTTGGGGCGCGGACACTGAAGCTTTCTTT
TRBJ1-5	TRBD1	TRBV18	CASSPVTGGNQPQHF	TGTGCCAGCTCACCAGTGACAGGGGGCAATCAGCCCCAGCATTTT
TRBJ2-7	NA	TRBV7-2	CASSRQGVVYEQYF	TGTGCCAGCAGCAGACAAGGGGTGGTCTACGAGCAGTACTTC
TRBJ2-7	TRBD1	TRBV2	CASSELGQFLYEQYF	TGTGCCAGCAGTGAATTGGGACAGTTCCTCTACGAGCAGTACTTC
TRBJ1-1	NA	TRBV19	CASSMKGGAGTEAFF	TGTGCCAGTAGTATGAAGGGGGGGGCTGGCACTGAAGCTTTCTTT
TRBJ2-3	NA	TRBV6-6	CASSYTYTDTQYF	TGTGCCAGCAGTTACACATATACAGATACGCAGTATTTT
TRBJ1-5	NA	TRBV5-1	CASSLETGHQPQHF	TGCGCCAGCAGCTTGGAAACAGGCCATCAGCCCCAGCATTTT
TRBJ2-7	NA	TRBV9	CASSLGSGSYEQYF	TGTGCCAGCAGTTTGGGTTCGGGCTCCTACGAGCAGTACTTC
TRBJ1-3	NA	TRBV2	CASRSDSGNTIYF	TGTGCCAGCAGGTCAGACTCTGGAAACACCATATATTTT
TRBJ1-1	NA	TRBV5-8	CASSVGLSEAFF	TGTGCCAGCAGCGTTGGCCTTTCTGAAGCTTTCTTT
TRBJ1-5	NA	TRBV15	CATSNTIGGGQPQHF	TGTGCCACCAGTAATACAATCGGGGGAGGTCAGCCCCAGCATTTT
TRBJ1-5	NA	TRBV6-1	CASGQYNQPQHF	TGTGCCAGCGGGCAGTACAATCAGCCCCAGCATTTT
TRBJ1-4	TRBD1	TRBV7-6	CASSLTGGKTNEKLFF	TGTGCCAGCAGCCTGACAGGGGGGAAAACTAATGAAAAACTGTTTTTT
TRBJ2-4	NA	TRBV28	CASSLGPAKNIQYF	TGTGCCAGCAGCCTGGGGCCAGCCAAAAACATTCAGTACTTC
TRBJ1-6	TRBD1	TRBV5-1	CASTLNPVGQADSPLHF	TGCGCCAGCACCCTTAATCCGGTTGGACAGGCAGACTCACCCCTCCACTTT
TRBJ1-4	NA	TRBV5-1	CASSFGTKVNEKLFF	TGCGCCAGCAGTTTCGGGACAAAAGTTAATGAAAAACTGTTTTTT
TRBJ1-5	NA	TRBV15	CATSRAGVGSNQPQHF	TGTGCCACCAGCAGAGCAGGGGTAGGCAGCAATCAGCCCCAGCATTTT
TRBJ2-3	NA	TRBV21-1	CASSSPRWRGLDTQYF	TGTGCCAGCAGCTCTCCCCGGTGGCGGGGTTTAGATACGCAGTATTTT
TRBJ1-5	NA	TRBV4-2	CASSQGAGQPQHF	TGTGCCAGCAGCCAGGGCGCGGGGCAGCCCCAGCATTTT
TRBJ2-1	TRBD2	TRBV13	CASSYPSGAYNEQFF	TGTGCCAGCAGCTATCCGAGCGGGGCATACAATGAGCAGTTCTTC
TRBJ2-3	TRBD1	TRBV18	CASSPLDRGADTQYF	TGTGCCAGCTCACCACTGGACAGGGGGGCAGATACGCAGTATTTT
TRBJ2-5	NA	TRBV5-6	CASSSLTSGETQYF	TGTGCCAGCAGCTCTTTGACTAGTGGGGAGACCCAGTACTTC
TRBJ2-1	NA	TRBV6-5	CASSYASSSYNEQFF	TGTGCCAGCAGTTACGCTTCGAGCTCCTACAATGAGCAGTTCTTC
TRBJ2-3	TRBD2	TRBV7-9	CASSPLLGGFTDTQYF	TGTGCCAGCAGCCCTCTTTTGGGGGGGTTCACCGATACGCAGTATTTT
TRBJ2-3	NA	TRBV4-1	CASSQARLGSADTQYF	TGCGCCAGCAGCCAAGCTCGTTTGGGGAGCGCGGATACGCAGTATTTT
TRBJ2-7	NA	TRBV5-1	CASSATLALSPYEQYF	TGCGCCAGCAGCGCTACCCTAGCTCTCAGCCCCTACGAGCAGTACTTC
TRBJ1-1	NA	TRBV19	CASSPQGHRSVTEAFF	TGTGCCAGTAGTCCCCAGGGCCACCGCTCGGTCACTGAAGCTTTCTTT
TRBJ1-6	NA	TRBV27	CASSLLAGAGNSPLHF	TGTGCCAGCAGTTTATTGGCGGGGGCAGGGAATTCACCCCTCCACTTT
TRBJ2-2	NA	TRBV5-1	CASGGTSDTGELFF	TGCGCCAGCGGAGGAACGTCGGACACCGGGGAGCTGTTTTTT
TRBJ2-7	TRBD1	TRBV7-6	CASSYNPGQGSVQYF	TGTGCCAGCAGCTACAACCCGGGACAGGGGTCCGTGCAGTACTTC
TRBJ2-3	NA	TRBV7-9	CASSWITGLGGTDTQYF	TGTGCCAGCAGCTGGATCACAGGGCTGGGGGGGACAGATACGCAGTATTTT
TRBJ2-5	NA	TRBV18	CASSTRQAGQETQYF	TGTGCCAGCTCAACTCGGCAGGCCGGCCAAGAGACCCAGTACTTC
TRBJ1-2	TRBD1	TRBV9	CASSRTGANYGYTF	TGTGCCAGCAGCCGAACAGGGGCTAACTATGGCTACACCTTC
TRBJ2-1	TRBD1	TRBV5-1	CASSPRQGSSYNEQFF	TGCGCCAGCAGCCCTCGACAGGGGAGCTCCTACAATGAGCAGTTCTTC
TRBJ2-7	TRBD2	TRBV4-3	CASSQEHHRGGGLSYEQYF	TGCGCCAGCAGCCAAGAACATCACCGGGGGGGCGGGCTTTCCTACGAGCAGTACTTC